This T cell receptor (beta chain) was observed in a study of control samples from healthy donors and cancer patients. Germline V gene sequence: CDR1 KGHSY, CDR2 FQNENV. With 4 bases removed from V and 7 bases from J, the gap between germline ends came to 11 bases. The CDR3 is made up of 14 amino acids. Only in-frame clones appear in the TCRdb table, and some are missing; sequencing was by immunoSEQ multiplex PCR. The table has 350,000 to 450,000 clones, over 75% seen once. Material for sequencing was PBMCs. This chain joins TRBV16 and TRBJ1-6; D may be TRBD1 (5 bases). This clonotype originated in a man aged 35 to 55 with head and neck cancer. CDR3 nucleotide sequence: TGTGCCAGCAGCCCGACAGACCGGAATTCACCCCTCCACTTT. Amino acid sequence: CASSPTDRNSPLHF.